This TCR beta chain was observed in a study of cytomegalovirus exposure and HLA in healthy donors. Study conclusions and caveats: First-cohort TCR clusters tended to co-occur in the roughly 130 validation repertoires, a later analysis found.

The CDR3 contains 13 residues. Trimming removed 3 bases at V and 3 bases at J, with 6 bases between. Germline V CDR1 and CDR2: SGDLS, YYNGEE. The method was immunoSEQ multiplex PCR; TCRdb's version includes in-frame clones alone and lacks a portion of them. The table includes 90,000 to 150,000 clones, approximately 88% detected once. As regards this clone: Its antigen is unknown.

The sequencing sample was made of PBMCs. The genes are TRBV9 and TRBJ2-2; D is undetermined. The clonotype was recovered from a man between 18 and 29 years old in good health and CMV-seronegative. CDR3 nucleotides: TGTGCCAGCAGCGCTCGTGACACCGGGGAGCTGTTTTTT. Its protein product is CASSARDTGELFF.